This T cell receptor beta chain stems from a study of blood T cell repertoires in COVID-19. Study information: Sites across the United States, Italy and Spain contributed samples from acute and convalescent COVID-19.

Methods used by the authors: The assay estimated nucleated cells by amplifying reference gene primers. Sequencing used immunoSEQ multiplex PCR; TCRdb keeps in-frame clones, though not all of them. V, J and clone size reflect that table, while D and trimming were determined from the DNA. The table shows 200,000 to 250,000 clones, with 70% to 85% occurring only once. Participants were aged about 18 to 100 years, lived in around 22 US areas, and enrolled virtually. Participant reports of clinical history set cohort assignment. V lost 3 bases, J lost 8 bases, and 7 bases lay in between. This CDR3 has 12 residues.

The rearrangement uses TRBV12-3 or TRBV12-4 and TRBJ1-4; D not resolved. This clonotype was sampled from a man aged 35-49 years who had recovered from COVID-19. What was sequenced was PBMCs or T cells enriched from blood (not recorded which). The CDR3 is CASSFMREKLFF. In DNA, the CDR3 is TGTGCCAGCAGTTTTATGCGCGAAAAACTGTTTTTT.